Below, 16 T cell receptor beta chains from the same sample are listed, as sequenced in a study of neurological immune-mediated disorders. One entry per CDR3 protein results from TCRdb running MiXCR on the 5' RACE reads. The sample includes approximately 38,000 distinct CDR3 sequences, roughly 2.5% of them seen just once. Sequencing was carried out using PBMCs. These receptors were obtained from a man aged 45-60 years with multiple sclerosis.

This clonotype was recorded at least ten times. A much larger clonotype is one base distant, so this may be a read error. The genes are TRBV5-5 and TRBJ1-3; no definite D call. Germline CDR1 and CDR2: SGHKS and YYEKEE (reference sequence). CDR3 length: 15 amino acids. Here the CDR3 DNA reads TGTGCCAGCAGCCTTACAGCGAGCTCTGGAAAAACCATATATTTT. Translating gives CASSLTASSGKTIYF.

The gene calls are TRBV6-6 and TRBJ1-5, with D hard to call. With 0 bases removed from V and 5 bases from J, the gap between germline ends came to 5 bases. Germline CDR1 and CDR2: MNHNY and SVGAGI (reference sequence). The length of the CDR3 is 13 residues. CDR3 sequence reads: CASSYSNDQPQHF. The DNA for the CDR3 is TGTGCCAGCAGTTACTCGAACGATCAGCCCCAGCATTTT.

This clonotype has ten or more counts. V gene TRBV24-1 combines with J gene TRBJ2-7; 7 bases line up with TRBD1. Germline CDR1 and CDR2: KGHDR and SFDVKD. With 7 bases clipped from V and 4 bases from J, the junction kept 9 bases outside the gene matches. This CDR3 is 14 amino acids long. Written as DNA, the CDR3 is TGTGCCACCAGCCACCCGGGACAGCCATACGAGCAGTACTTC. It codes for CATSHPGQPYEQYF.

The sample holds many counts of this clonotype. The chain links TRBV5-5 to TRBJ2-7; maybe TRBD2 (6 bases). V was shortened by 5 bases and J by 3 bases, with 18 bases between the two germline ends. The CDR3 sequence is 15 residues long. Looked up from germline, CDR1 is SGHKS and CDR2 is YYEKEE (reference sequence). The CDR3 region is CASSRELSGHYEQYF. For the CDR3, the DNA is TGTGCCAGCAGTAGAGAGCTGAGCGGGCACTACGAGCAGTACTTC.

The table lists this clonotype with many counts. DNA of the CDR3: TGTGCCAGCAGCTACCGGTCAGAAAAACTGTTTTTT. Its protein product is CASSYRSEKLFF. V usage is TRBV7-2 and J usage is TRBJ1-4; D is unclear. Germline V CDR1 and CDR2: SGHTA, FQGNSA. Trimming left V 4 bases short and J 8 bases short, with 8 bases between. The CDR3 covers 12 residues.

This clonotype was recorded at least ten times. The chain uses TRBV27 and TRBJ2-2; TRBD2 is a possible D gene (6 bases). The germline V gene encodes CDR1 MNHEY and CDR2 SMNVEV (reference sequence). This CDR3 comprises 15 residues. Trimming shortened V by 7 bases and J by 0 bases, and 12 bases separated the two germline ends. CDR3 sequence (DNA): TGTGCCAGCACTCTAGGAGGGCCGAACACCGGGGAGCTGTTTTTT. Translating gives CASTLGGPNTGELFF.

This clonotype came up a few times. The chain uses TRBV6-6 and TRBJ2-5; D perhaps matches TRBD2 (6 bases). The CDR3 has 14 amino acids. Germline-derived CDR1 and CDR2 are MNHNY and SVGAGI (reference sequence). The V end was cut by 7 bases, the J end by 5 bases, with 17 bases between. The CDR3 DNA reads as TGTGCCAGCACCCCAATAGCGGCTGGGGAGACCCAGTACTTC. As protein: CASTPIAAGETQYF.

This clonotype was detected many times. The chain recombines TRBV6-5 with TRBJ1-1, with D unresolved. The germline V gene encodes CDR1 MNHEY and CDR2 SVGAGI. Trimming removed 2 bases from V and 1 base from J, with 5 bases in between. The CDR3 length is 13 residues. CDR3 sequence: CASSYVKNTEAFF. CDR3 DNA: TGTGCCAGCAGTTACGTGAAGAACACTGAAGCTTTCTTT.

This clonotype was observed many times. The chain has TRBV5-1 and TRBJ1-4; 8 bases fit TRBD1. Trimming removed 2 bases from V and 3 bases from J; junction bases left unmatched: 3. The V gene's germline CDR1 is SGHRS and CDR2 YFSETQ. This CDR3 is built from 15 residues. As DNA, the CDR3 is TGCGCCAGCAGCTTCACGACAGGGGCTAATGAAAAACTGTTTTTT. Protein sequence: CASSFTTGANEKLFF.

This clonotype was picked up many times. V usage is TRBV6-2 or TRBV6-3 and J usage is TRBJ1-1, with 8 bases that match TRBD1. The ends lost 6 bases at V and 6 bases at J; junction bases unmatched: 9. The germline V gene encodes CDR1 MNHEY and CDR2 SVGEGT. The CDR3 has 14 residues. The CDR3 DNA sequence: TGTGCCAGCAGCTCAACAGGGGGGGTGGCTGAAGCTTTCTTT. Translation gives CASSSTGGVAEAFF.

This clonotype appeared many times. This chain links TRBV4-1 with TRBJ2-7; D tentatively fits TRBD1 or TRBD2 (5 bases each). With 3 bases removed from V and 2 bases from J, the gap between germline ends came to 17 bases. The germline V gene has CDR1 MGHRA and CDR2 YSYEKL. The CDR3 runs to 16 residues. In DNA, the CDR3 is TGCGCCAGCAGCCAGTTTGAGACAGCGGTCCCCTACGAGCAGTACTTC. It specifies CASSQFETAVPYEQYF.

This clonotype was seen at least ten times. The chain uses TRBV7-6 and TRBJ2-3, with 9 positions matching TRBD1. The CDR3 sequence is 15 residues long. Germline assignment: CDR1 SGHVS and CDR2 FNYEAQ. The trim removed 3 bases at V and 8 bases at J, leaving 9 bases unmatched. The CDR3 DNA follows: TGTGCCAGCAGCTTCGCCGGGACAGGGTCACGTACGCAGTATTTT. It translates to CASSFAGTGSRTQYF. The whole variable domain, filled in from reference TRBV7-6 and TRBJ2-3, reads GAGVSQSPRYKVTKRGQDVALRCDPISGHVSLYWYRQALGQGPEFLTYFNYEAQQDKSGLPNDRFSAERPEGSISTLTIQRTEQRDSAMYRCASSFAGTGSRTQYFGPGTRLTVL.

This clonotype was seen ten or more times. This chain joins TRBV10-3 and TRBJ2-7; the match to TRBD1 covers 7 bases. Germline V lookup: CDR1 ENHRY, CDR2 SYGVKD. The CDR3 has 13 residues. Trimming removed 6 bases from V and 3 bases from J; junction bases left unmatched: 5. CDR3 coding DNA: TGTGCCATCAGCACCGGGACAGACTACGAGCAGTACTTC. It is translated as CAISTGTDYEQYF.

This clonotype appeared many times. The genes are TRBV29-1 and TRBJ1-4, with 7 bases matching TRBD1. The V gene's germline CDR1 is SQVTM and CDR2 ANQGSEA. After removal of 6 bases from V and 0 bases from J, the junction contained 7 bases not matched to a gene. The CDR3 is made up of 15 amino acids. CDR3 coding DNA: TGCAGCGTCCGACCGGGACAGTCAACTAATGAAAAACTGTTTTTT. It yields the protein CSVRPGQSTNEKLFF.

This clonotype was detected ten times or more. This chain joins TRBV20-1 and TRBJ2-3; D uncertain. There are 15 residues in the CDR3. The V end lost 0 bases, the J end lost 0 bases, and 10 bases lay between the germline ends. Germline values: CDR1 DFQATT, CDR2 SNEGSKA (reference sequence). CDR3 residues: CSAREDGYSTDTQYF. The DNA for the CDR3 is TGCAGTGCTAGAGAAGACGGGTATAGCACAGATACGCAGTATTTT.

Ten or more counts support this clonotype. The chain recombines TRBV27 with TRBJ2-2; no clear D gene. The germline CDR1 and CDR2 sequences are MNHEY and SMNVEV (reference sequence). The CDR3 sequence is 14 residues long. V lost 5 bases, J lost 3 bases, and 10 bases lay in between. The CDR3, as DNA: TGTGCCAGCAGTGTTCTCCAACACACCGGGGAGCTGTTTTTT. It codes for CASSVLQHTGELFF.